Below are 26 T cell receptor beta chains sequenced from a single sample in a study of cytomegalovirus exposure and HLA in healthy donors. Primers: 60 Vbeta forward and 13 Jbeta reverse. Clones were sequenced by immunoSEQ multiplex PCR, and TCRdb holds only the in-frame ones, with some missing. Seen here are 150,000 to 200,000 clones, roughly 83% observed once, and the top ten hold less than 2.5%. Sequencing was carried out using PBMCs. The receptors were sampled from a woman aged 45-65 years in good health and CMV-seronegative.

This clone was counted a single time. The rearrangement uses TRBV19 and TRBJ2-5; 8 bases align to TRBD2. This CDR3 has 13 residues. CDR1 and CDR2 from the germline V gene are LNHDA and SQIVND (reference sequence). Unmatched junction bases numbered 5, after V lost 9 bases and J lost 2 bases. Written as DNA, the CDR3 is TGTGCCAGCGGGGGGGCGGGGCAAGAGACCCAGTACTTC. It specifies CASGGAGQETQYF.

This clone was recorded once. V is TRBV7-9 and J is TRBJ2-1; no clear D gene. This CDR3 spans 13 amino acids. Trimming took 5 bases from V and 4 from J, leaving 9 bases between them. CDR1 and CDR2 (germline): SEHNR, FQNEAQ (reference sequence). The CDR3 nucleotides are TGTGCCAGCAGCGGCACCCAATACAATGAGCAGTTCTTC. As protein: CASSGTQYNEQFF.

This clone occurred a few times. The rearrangement links TRBV7-2 to TRBJ2-5; D is possibly TRBD2 (5 bases). Deletions cut 1 base from V and 6 bases from J, with 15 bases between. CDR3 length equals 15 residues. Germline V lookup: CDR1 SGHTA, CDR2 FQGNSA. The CDR3 DNA is TGTGCCAGCAGCTTAGTTTTTGAGGGTGGGCAGACCCAGTACTTC. Residues: CASSLVFEGGQTQYF.

The rearrangement uses TRBV5-6 and TRBJ1-1; D not resolved. The CDR3 is made up of 15 amino acids. CDR1 and CDR2 (germline): SGHDT, YYEEEE. V was pared by 0 bases and J by 1 base, with 10 bases between. The CDR3 loop reads CASSLDDLGNTEAFF. CDR3 DNA sequence: TGTGCCAGCAGCTTGGATGACCTAGGGAACACTGAAGCTTTCTTT.

The gene calls are TRBV7-9 and TRBJ2-2, with 8 bases that match TRBD1. Germline trimming cut 5 bases from V and 8 bases from J; bases unmatched to any gene: 10. This CDR3 is 15 amino acids long. Looked up from germline, CDR1 is SEHNR and CDR2 is FQNEAQ (reference sequence). The CDR3: CASSTDRVSGGELFF. In DNA, the CDR3 is TGTGCCAGCAGCACGGACAGGGTGTCAGGTGGGGAGCTGTTTTTT.

This chain connects TRBV5-4 to TRBJ2-7; D uncertain. V lost 1 base to trimming and J lost 3 bases, with 14 bases between them. This CDR3 has 15 residues. The germline V gene has CDR1 SGHNT and CDR2 YYREEE (reference sequence). DNA for the CDR3: TGTGCCAGCAGCTTGTTAACGGGTTCATTCTACGAGCAGTACTTC. Protein product: CASSLLTGSFYEQYF.

The V and J genes are TRBV28 and TRBJ1-6; possible D gene TRBD1, 5 bases. This CDR3 contains 14 residues. Germline assignment: CDR1 MDHEN and CDR2 SYDVKM. Trimming removed 3 bases at V and 7 bases at J, with 10 bases between. The CDR3 protein is CASSLDQGNSPLHF. In DNA, the CDR3 is TGTGCCAGCAGTTTGGACCAGGGAAATTCACCCCTCCACTTT. Complete variable domain (other parts from reference TRBV28 and TRBJ1-6): DVKVTQSSRYLVKRTGEKVFLECVQDMDHENMFWYRQDPGLGLRLIYFSYDVKMKEKGDIPEGYSVSREKKERFSLILESASTNQTSMYLCASSLDQGNSPLHFGNGTRLTVT.

The chain uses TRBV6-1 and TRBJ1-4, with D maybe TRBD1 (6 bases). The CDR3 consists of 16 residues. CDR1 and CDR2 (germline): MNHNS, SASEGT. Trimming shortened V by 0 bases and J by 8 bases, and 16 bases separated the two germline ends. DNA for the CDR3: TGTGCCAGCAGTGAAGCGCTTTCGGGGGGCAGGGAAAAACTGTTTTTT. This codes for CASSEALSGGREKLFF.

The chain carries TRBV7-2 and TRBJ2-7; D is perhaps TRBD1 (6 bases). CDR1 and CDR2 (germline): SGHTA, FQGNSA. CDR3 length: 16 residues. The V end lost 3 bases, the J end lost 0 bases, and 15 bases lay between the germline ends. The CDR3 DNA follows: TGTGCCAGCAGCTTGGAGTCAGGGGCTGGCTCCTACGAGCAGTACTTC. Translating it yields CASSLESGAGSYEQYF. Combining the CDR3 with reference TRBV7-2 and TRBJ2-7 gives the whole variable domain GAGVSQSPSNKVTEKGKDVELRCDPISGHTALYWYRQSLGQGLEFLIYFQGNSAPDKSGLPSDRFSAERTGGSVSTLTIQRTQQEDSAVYLCASSLESGAGSYEQYFGPGTRLTVT.

The gene calls are TRBV5-1 and TRBJ2-1; TRBD2 matches at 9 bases. J lost 8 bases, V lost 4 bases, and 10 bases had no gene match. Germline lookup yields CDR1 SGHRS and CDR2 YFSETQ. The CDR3 is made up of 15 amino acids. The CDR3 loop is CASSPAGSGSYEQFF. The CDR3, as DNA: TGCGCCAGCAGCCCAGCGGGTAGCGGGAGCTATGAGCAGTTCTTC.

V usage is TRBV7-9 and J usage is TRBJ1-1; D is ambiguous. The germline V gene has CDR1 SEHNR and CDR2 FQNEAQ (reference sequence). V was clipped by 3 bases and J by 8 bases, with 10 bases between them. This CDR3 is 12 amino acids long. DNA of the CDR3: TGTGCCAGCAGCTTTGGGCAGATCGAAGCTTTCTTT. This encodes CASSFGQIEAFF.

A single count supports this clone. V usage is TRBV5-1 and J usage is TRBJ2-5; no firm D call. The ends were cut back, 7 bases at V and 5 bases at J, with 15 bases in the middle. Looked up from germline, CDR1 is SGHRS and CDR2 is YFSETQ. The CDR3 has 13 amino acids. CDR3 sequence (DNA): TGCGCCAGCCGACTGAATCCGGCGGAGACCCAGTACTTC. The encoded protein is CASRLNPAETQYF.

V usage is TRBV6-5 and J usage is TRBJ2-7, with 9 positions matching TRBD2. Unmatched junction bases numbered 4, after V lost 5 bases and J lost 2 bases. This CDR3 contains 14 residues. CDR1 MNHEY and CDR2 SVGAGI come from the germline V gene. The CDR3 coding sequence is TGTGCCAGCAGTCGGACTAGCGAAACCTACGAGCAGTACTTC. Translation: CASSRTSETYEQYF.

The V gene is TRBV4-3, the J gene TRBJ2-2; TRBD2 agrees at 11 bases. The CDR3 is 17 residues long. CDR1 and CDR2 (germline): LGHNA, YSLEER. Trimming at V came to 3 bases and at J to 1 base, leaving 4 bases not matched to a gene. CDR3 coding DNA: TGCGCCAGCAGCCACCCAACTAGCGGGAGGAACACCGGGGAGCTGTTTTTT. Translation gives CASSHPTSGRNTGELFF.

The genes are TRBV15 and TRBJ1-1; D remains ambiguous. Looked up from germline, CDR1 is LNHNV and CDR2 is YYDKDF (reference sequence). The V end lost 3 bases, the J end lost 1 base, and 12 bases lay between the germline ends. The CDR3 consists of 15 residues. CDR3 in DNA: TGTGCCACCAGCAGCCGGGTAGTCACGAACACTGAAGCTTTCTTT. It is translated as CATSSRVVTNTEAFF. Using reference TRBV15 and TRBJ1-1 for the parts outside the CDR3, the full variable domain is DAMVIQNPRYQVTQFGKPVTLSCSQTLNHNVMYWYQQKSSQAPKLLFHYYDKDFNNEADTPDNFQSRRPNTSFCFLDIRSPGLGDTAMYLCATSSRVVTNTEAFFGQGTRLTVV.

The chain is built from TRBV4-1 and TRBJ2-1, with TRBD2 identical over 8 bases. V lost 0 bases and J lost 7; bases outside the gene matches: 5. The CDR3 has 15 amino acids. Germline V CDR1 and CDR2: MGHRA, YSYEKL. The CDR3 region is CASSQDTGTRNEQFF. Here the CDR3 DNA reads TGCGCCAGCAGCCAAGATACCGGGACTAGAAATGAGCAGTTCTTC.

This clone was seen a single time. The J gene is TRBJ2-5, the V gene TRBV9, with a possible D match to TRBD2 (6 bases). Germline CDR1 SGDLS, CDR2 YYNGEE. This CDR3 is built from 15 residues. V was trimmed by 0 bases and J by 5 bases, leaving 14 bases between them. The CDR3 DNA follows: TGTGCCAGCAGCGTAGGCCCTGGCGGGGTGGAGACCCAGTACTTC. Translated: CASSVGPGGVETQYF.

The rearrangement uses TRBV18 and TRBJ1-6, with 8 nucleotides matching TRBD1. Per germline, CDR1 KGHSH and CDR2 LQKENI. The CDR3 has 15 residues. V lost 3 bases, J lost 6 bases, and 4 bases stayed unmatched. This chain's CDR3 is CASSPRGQVNSPLHF. The CDR3 bases are TGTGCCAGCTCACCTCGGGGACAGGTTAATTCACCCCTCCACTTT.

The table lists this clone with a few counts. The chain uses TRBV4-3 and TRBJ1-1; 8 bases match TRBD1. CDR1 and CDR2 from the germline V gene are LGHNA and YSLEER. The CDR3 consists of 14 residues. The trim removed 4 bases at V and 5 bases at J, leaving 6 bases unmatched. CDR3 DNA sequence: TGCGCCAGCAGCCGACAGACAGGGGAAACTGAAGCTTTCTTT. Translating it yields CASSRQTGETEAFF.

The V gene is TRBV5-1, the J gene TRBJ2-7; 11 bases match TRBD2. The CDR3 sequence is 16 residues long. Germline trimming cut 2 bases from V and 2 bases from J; bases unmatched to any gene: 6. CDR1 is SGHRS and CDR2 is YFSETQ in the germline V gene. CDR3 amino acids: CASSFQTSGSPYEQYF. Written as DNA, the CDR3 is TGCGCCAGCAGCTTTCAAACTAGCGGGAGCCCCTACGAGCAGTACTTC.

The V call is TRBV5-5, the J call TRBJ2-1, with 11 bases fitting TRBD2. Trimming took 4 bases from V and 9 from J; bases not matched to a gene: 6. The CDR3 length is 14 residues. In germline, CDR1 is SGHKS, CDR2 YYEKEE (reference sequence). The CDR3 region is CASSQVAGGGEQFF. CDR3 sequence (DNA): TGTGCCAGCAGCCAAGTAGCGGGAGGGGGTGAGCAGTTCTTC.

This clone has more than one count but fewer than ten. The V and J genes are TRBV2 and TRBJ2-5, with TRBD1 as a possible D gene (5 bases). The J call may be wrong; the DNA end is better matched by TRBJ2-7. The germline CDR1 and CDR2 sequences are SNHLY and FYNNEI. The CDR3 is 12 amino acids. The CDR3 sequence: CASSNQGYEQYF. The CDR3 nucleotides read TGTGCCAGCAGTAATCAGGGTTACGAGCAGTACTTC.

This sequence joins TRBV6-1 and TRBJ1-5; TRBD1 is a possible D gene (6 bases). The CDR3 runs 17 residues. Trimming shortened V by 3 bases and J by 6 bases, and 21 bases separated the two germline ends. In germline, CDR1 is MNHNS, CDR2 SASEGT. DNA of the CDR3: TGTGCCAGCAGTGAGGGGGGGTTTGAGGGAGGGGGTCAGCCCCAGCATTTT. Amino acids: CASSEGGFEGGGQPQHF.

This chain connects TRBV6-4 to TRBJ1-6; D call uncertain. This CDR3 has 16 residues. Germline CDR1 and CDR2: MRHNA and SNTAGT. Trimming removed 0 bases at V and 7 bases at J, with 13 bases between. The CDR3 DNA reads as TGTGCCAGCAGTGACTCGCCAGCAAGAGGAAATTCACCCCTCCACTTT. Translating gives CASSDSPARGNSPLHF.

V usage is TRBV19 and J usage is TRBJ2-1, with D possibly TRBD2 on 6 matching bases. Germline lookup yields CDR1 LNHDA and CDR2 SQIVND (reference sequence). Deletions cut 4 bases from V and 12 bases from J, with 16 bases between. The CDR3 runs to 13 residues. CDR3 DNA: TGTGCCAGTAGTAATTGGGGGGAGCGGGTGCAGTTCTTC. Residues: CASSNWGERVQFF.

On this clone: At one boundary the junction diverges from the germline segment, which might be a read error. Other nucleotide sequences from this sample produce the same CDR3. This chain links TRBV4-2 with TRBJ2-2; TRBD1 matches at 8 bases. CDR3 length: 17 amino acids. Per germline, CDR1 LGHNA and CDR2 YNFKEQ. In DNA form, the CDR3 reads TGTGCCAGCAGCCAACCTCAGGACAGGGCGAACACTGGGGAGCTGTTTTTT. Amino acid sequence: CASSQPQDRANTGELFF.